Shown below are 20 T cell receptor beta chains from a single sample sequenced in a study of T cells expressing NK-cell markers. TCRdb processed the 5' RACE reads again and assigns one entry to each CDR3 protein, with no DNA. The sample table sets out 20,000 or so distinct CDR3 sequences. Input material: blood T cells: a sorted CD56 or NKG2C T cell subset, CD4+ or CD8+ T cells, or bulk PBMC T cells (not recorded which). These receptors all come from a man aged 18-70 years in good health.

The gene calls are TRBV6-1 and TRBJ2-7; TCRdb proposes TRBD1, but this gene call is untestable without DNA. This CDR3 contains 13 residues. Per the germline V gene, CDR1 is MNHNS and CDR2 is SASEGT. CDR3 region: CASRPGARYEQYF.

The chain joins TRBV12-3 or TRBV12-4 to TRBJ1-2; as DNA is missing, the TRBD1 call by TCRdb cannot be tested. The CDR3 extends over 13 amino acids. CDR3 sequence reads: CASRHRGRDGYTF.

This chain joins TRBV5-6 and TRBJ2-2; there is no DNA to check the TCRdb D call of TRBD1. Germline values: CDR1 SGHDT, CDR2 YYEEEE. The CDR3 sequence is 16 residues long. The CDR3 region is CASSLRGTPTTGELFF.

The V and J genes are TRBV20-1 and TRBJ2-3. This CDR3 comprises 15 residues. CDR1 is DFQATT and CDR2 is SNEGSKA in the germline V gene (reference sequence). CDR3 in amino acids: CSARDPNIGTDTQYF.

This rearrangement joins TRBV6-2 or TRBV6-3 to TRBJ1-5; TCRdb returns TRBD1, unconfirmable since there is no DNA. The CDR3 is 16 amino acids. In germline, CDR1 is MNHEY, CDR2 SVGEGT. The CDR3 loop is CASSGRKGALGQPQHF.

V and J are TRBV21-1 and TRBJ2-7; absent DNA, TCRdb's TRBD1 call cannot be checked. TRBV21-1 is reported as a pseudogene. This CDR3 is 17 amino acids long. This CDR3 reads CASSRRNRDRGTHEQYF.

The J gene is TRBJ2-1, the V gene TRBV14; with no DNA, the TCRdb D assignment of TRBD2 cannot be verified. Germline V gives CDR1 SGHDN, CDR2 FVKESK. The CDR3 is 16 amino acids. CDR3 residues: CASSHGPYLAFNEQFF. Full variable domain (rest looked up from reference TRBV14 and TRBJ2-1): EAGVTQFPSHSVIEKGQTVTLRCDPISGHDNLYWYRRVMGKEIKFLLHFVKESKQDESGMPNNRFLAERTGGTYSTLKVQPAELEDSGVYFCASSHGPYLAFNEQFFGPGTRLTVL.

J is TRBJ2-7 and V is TRBV6-1; no DNA is available, so the TRBD1 call from TCRdb remains unchecked. The CDR3 sequence is 15 residues long. The V gene's germline CDR1 is MNHNS and CDR2 SASEGT. CDR3 protein: CASSEQFWGAHEQYF.

This sequence joins TRBV5-1 and TRBJ2-7. The CDR3 runs 14 residues. The germline V gene has CDR1 SGHRS and CDR2 YFSETQ. This CDR3 is CASSLSGPEDEQYF.

The chain combines TRBV5-6 with TRBJ1-2; checking the TCRdb D call of TRBD1 is not possible without DNA. Per the germline V gene, CDR1 is SGHDT and CDR2 is YYEEEE. This CDR3 has 13 residues. CDR3 region: CASSQTRGDGYTF.

The chain recombines TRBV6-5 with TRBJ1-4. CDR3 length: 12 residues. Germline V gene data show CDR1 as MNHEY and CDR2 as SVGAGI. CDR3 protein: CASGRSNEKLFF.

The J gene is TRBJ2-7, the V gene TRBV4-2; TCRdb designates TRBD1, a call that cannot be tested without DNA. There are 17 residues in the CDR3. The V gene's germline CDR1 is LGHNA and CDR2 YNFKEQ. The CDR3 protein is CASSQDWGRGSIDEQYF.

The CDR3 sequence is CASSLAMGQGNGYTF. J is TRBJ1-2 and V is TRBV5-1; TCRdb returns TRBD1, unconfirmable since there is no DNA. The CDR3 contains 15 residues. Germline values: CDR1 SGHRS, CDR2 YFSETQ. The complete variable domain, with remaining parts taken from reference TRBV5-1 and TRBJ1-2, reads KAGVTQTPRYLIKTRGQQVTLSCSPISGHRSVSWYQQTPGQGLQFLFEYFSETQRNKGNFPGRFSGRQFSNSRSEMNVSTLELGDSALYLCASSLAMGQGNGYTFGSGTRLTVV.

The gene calls are TRBV6-4 and TRBJ2-1. CDR1 is MRHNA, CDR2 SNTAGT, per germline. This CDR3 is 13 amino acids long. This chain's CDR3 is CASSDSERDEQFF.

CDR3 residues: CASSSGQGRGNTIYF. The V call is TRBV5-1, the J call TRBJ1-3; the D gene TCRdb calls, TRBD1, cannot be checked with no DNA. This CDR3 contains 15 residues. Germline V CDR1 and CDR2: SGHRS, YFSETQ.

The genes are TRBV5-1 and TRBJ2-7; checking the TCRdb D call of TRBD2 is not possible without DNA. There are 16 residues in the CDR3. Germline loops: CDR1 SGHRS, CDR2 YFSETQ. The CDR3 is CASSPTYEDLGREQYF.

The chain recombines TRBV18 with TRBJ2-7. Germline V gives CDR1 KGHSH, CDR2 LQKENI. CDR3 length: 13 amino acids. The CDR3 sequence: CASSPRGSDEQYF. Looking up the rest from reference TRBV18 and TRBJ2-7 gives the full variable domain: NAGVMQNPRHLVRRRGQEARLRCSPMKGHSHVYWYRQLPEEGLKFMVYLQKENIIDESGMPKERFSAEFPKEGPSILRIQQVVRGDSAAYFCASSPRGSDEQYFGPGTRLTVT.

V and J are TRBV30 and TRBJ1-1. The CDR3 covers 13 residues. Germline CDR1 GTSNPN, CDR2 SVGIG (reference sequence). CDR3 region: CARRAGGNTEAFF.

V and J are TRBV25-1 and TRBJ2-5; TCRdb proposes TRBD1, but this gene call is untestable without DNA. The germline V gene encodes CDR1 MGHDK and CDR2 SYGVNS. There are 14 residues in the CDR3. This CDR3 reads CASSPPGHQETQYF.

This sequence joins TRBV12-3 or TRBV12-4 and TRBJ1-5; absent DNA, TCRdb's TRBD1 call cannot be checked. The CDR3 loop spans 15 amino acids. The CDR3 sequence is CASSFSDRGNQPQHF.